This T cell receptor (beta chain) was obtained from a study of blood T cell repertoires in COVID-19. At the level of the study: Donors in the United States, Italy and Spain gave samples during acute or convalescent COVID-19.

Produced via immunoSEQ multiplex PCR; TCRdb's table is partial and in-frame only. This sample has roughly 100,000 clones; roughly 92% occur once, and the top ten carry under 2%. V was shortened by 3 bases and J by 3 bases, with 6 bases between the two germline ends. The germline CDR1 and CDR2 sequences are MNHEY and SMNVEV (reference sequence). The CDR3 is made up of 13 amino acids. The chain employs TRBV27 and TRBJ2-1; a possible D gene is TRBD1 (6 bases). Input material: peripheral blood. The source of this sequence is a woman in her forties or fifties with COVID-19, enrolled during active disease. The CDR3 coding sequence is TGTGCCAGCAGTTTGGACAGCTACAATGAGCAGTTCTTC. Protein: CASSLDSYNEQFF.